The present TCR beta chain was sequenced within a study of T cells in Graves' hyperthyroidism and ophthalmopathy. Study-wide results and caveats: Progression to ophthalmopathy was predicted a median of approximately 6.4 months early. Blood also carried most thyroid clonotypes expanded above 0.001.

In its sample, this clonotype was seen many times. Its specificity is not known. Trimming pared 4 bases from V and 0 bases from J, leaving 3 bases between. The length of the CDR3 is 13 residues. The germline V gene encodes CDR1 SNHLY and CDR2 FYNNEI. TCR beta CDR3 regions were amplified from RNA transcripts. First-round RT-PCR with HTBI primers amplified the TCR CDR3 region. One entry per CDR3 protein, called by TCRdb with MiXCR from the multiplex PCR reads. The repertoire holds about 300,000 distinct CDR3 sequences, with 15% to 20% as singletons. Thyroid ultrasound, orbital computed tomography, clinical symptoms, and serum thyroxine and TRAb underpinned diagnoses.

The chain employs TRBV2 and TRBJ2-2; D is undetermined. The sequencing input was blood. The origin of this receptor is a middle-aged man with Graves' ophthalmopathy. CDR3 sequence: CASSASNTGELFF. For the CDR3, the DNA is TGTGCCAGCAGTGCCTCGAACACCGGGGAGCTGTTTTTT.